This is a list of T cell receptor beta chains from one sample in a study of technical replicates of blood from a few donors. The data were produced by immunoSEQ multiplex PCR, yet TCRdb's version contains in-frame clones alone and is incomplete. The sample includes more than 80,000 clones, around 93% of them seen just once. Sequencing used T cells isolated from PBMCs. Every receptor here comes from a human donor in good health. Each CDR3 is given with its conserved first and last residue. D genes are given only for firm matches. Not every row has a clone size; where given, it reads once, few, many or a size class.

clone_size	v_call	d_call	j_call	cdr3_nt	cdr3_aa
NA	TRBV19	TRBD1	TRBJ1-5	TGTGCCAGTAGTGTCCGGGACAGGGCGCGAAATCAGCCCCAGCATTTT	CASSVRDRARNQPQHF
NA	TRBV2	NA	TRBJ1-1	TGTGCCAGCAGTGAAGCGCTTCGGGTGGGAGCCAAGGACACTGAAGCTTTCTTT	CASSEALRVGAKDTEAFF
few	TRBV20-1	NA	TRBJ2-1	TGCAGTGCTAGTAACAATGAGCAGTTCTTC	CSASNNEQFF
NA	TRBV5-4	NA	TRBJ1-2	TGTGCCAGCAGCATTGACAGTAACTATGGCTACACCTTC	CASSIDSNYGYTF
NA	TRBV10-3	TRBD2	TRBJ2-1	TGTGCCATCATACTAGCGGGAGAGTATGAGCAGTTCTTC	CAIILAGEYEQFF
few	TRBV30	TRBD1	TRBJ2-2	TGTGCCTGGAGGGGACAGGACACCGGGGAGCTGTTTTTT	CAWRGQDTGELFF
NA	TRBV19	NA	TRBJ1-1	TGTGCCAGTAGTATGGTTCCCCGAGGGGGGAACACTGAAGCTTTCTTT	CASSMVPRGGNTEAFF
NA	TRBV4-1	TRBD2	TRBJ2-3	TGCGCCAGCAGCCAGCCGGGAGGAGGGAACACAGATACGCAGTATTTT	CASSQPGGGNTDTQYF
NA	TRBV7-9	NA	TRBJ1-2	TGTGCCAGCAGCCTAGGACAGTCAGTAGTATATGGCTACACCTTC	CASSLGQSVVYGYTF
NA	TRBV6-4	TRBD2	TRBJ2-3	TGTGCCAGCAGTGATAGCGGCGGGCTTACGGGACTAGCGGGACAGGATACGCAGTATTTT	CASSDSGGLTGLAGQDTQYF
NA	TRBV7-8	NA	TRBJ1-5	TGTGCCAGCAGCCCCCCGGGAAACCTAAATCAGCCCCAGCATTTT	CASSPPGNLNQPQHF
NA	TRBV19	TRBD2	TRBJ2-1	TGTGCCAGTAGTATATCAACCGGACTAGCGAAAAAAAATGAGCAGTTCTTC	CASSISTGLAKKNEQFF
NA	TRBV19	NA	TRBJ2-2	TGTGCCAGTAGTATCGTAGGGGCGGTTACCGGGGAGCTGTTTTTT	CASSIVGAVTGELFF
NA	TRBV7-9	NA	TRBJ2-3	TGTGCCAGCAGCTCCAAGCGACCAGATACGCAGTATTTT	CASSSKRPDTQYF
NA	TRBV15	TRBD2	TRBJ2-1	TGTGCCACCAGCAGACCCCCTAGCGGAGCTTACAATGAGCAGTTCTTC	CATSRPPSGAYNEQFF
NA	TRBV27	TRBD1	TRBJ1-4	TGTGCCAGCAGTCCGGGACAGGGGGCGAATGAAAAACTGTTTTTT	CASSPGQGANEKLFF
NA	TRBV28	NA	TRBJ1-3	TGTGCCAGCAGTTTCCCAGACAGAGCCTCTGGAAACACCATATATTTT	CASSFPDRASGNTIYF
once	TRBV19	NA	TRBJ1-5	TGTGCCAGTAGTATGGGGCAGGTTCGCCAGCCCCAGCATTTT	CASSMGQVRQPQHF
once	TRBV5-1	TRBD2	TRBJ2-2	TGCGCCAGCAGCGGGACTAGCGGGATTTTCACCGGGGAGCTGTTTTTT	CASSGTSGIFTGELFF
NA	TRBV5-4	TRBD1	TRBJ1-4	TGTGCCAGCAGCCTCCAGGGGGCGACTAATGAAAAACTGTTTTTT	CASSLQGATNEKLFF
NA	TRBV6-1	NA	TRBJ1-3	TGTGCCAGCAGTGAGAGGGGGGGAGGAAACACCATATATTTT	CASSERGGGNTIYF
NA	TRBV6-5	NA	TRBJ1-3	TGTGCCAGCAGTAGGGCGAGGGAACGAAACACCATATATTTT	CASSRARERNTIYF
NA	TRBV6-6	TRBD1	TRBJ1-2	TGTGCCAGCAGTTGGTTTAAACAGGGGGGTGACTATGGCTACACCTTC	CASSWFKQGGDYGYTF
once	TRBV25-1	NA	TRBJ2-7	TGTGCCAGCAGTACAGACAGTTACGAGCAGTACTTC	CASSTDSYEQYF
NA	TRBV19	NA	TRBJ1-1	TGTGCCAGTAGTATGTCGGGGGGGTGGGCTGAAGCTTTCTTT	CASSMSGGWAEAFF
NA	TRBV11-3	NA	TRBJ2-3	TGTGCCAGCAGCTTATCGGTTTCAGAGCGGGCCACAGATACGCAGTATTTT	CASSLSVSERATDTQYF
once	TRBV29-1	TRBD2	TRBJ2-3	TGCAGCGGTCTAAGGTGGGGGGGTAGCACAGATACGCAGTATTTT	CSGLRWGGSTDTQYF